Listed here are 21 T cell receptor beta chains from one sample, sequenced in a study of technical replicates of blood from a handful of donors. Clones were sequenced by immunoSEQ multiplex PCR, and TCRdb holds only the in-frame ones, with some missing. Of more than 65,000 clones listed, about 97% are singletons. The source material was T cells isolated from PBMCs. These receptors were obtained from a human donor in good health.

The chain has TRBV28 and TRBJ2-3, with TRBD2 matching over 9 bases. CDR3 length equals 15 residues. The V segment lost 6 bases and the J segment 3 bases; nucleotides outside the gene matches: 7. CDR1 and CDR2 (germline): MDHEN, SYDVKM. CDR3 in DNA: TGTGCCAGCAGCCCACCCCTAGCGGGGACAGATACGCAGTATTTT. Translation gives CASSPPLAGTDTQYF.

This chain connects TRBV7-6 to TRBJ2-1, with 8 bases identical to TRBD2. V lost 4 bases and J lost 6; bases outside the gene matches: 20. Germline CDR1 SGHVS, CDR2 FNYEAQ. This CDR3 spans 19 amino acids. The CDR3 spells CASSSERGTSRGYGNEQFF. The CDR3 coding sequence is TGTGCCAGCAGCTCCGAACGGGGGACTAGTCGAGGGTACGGCAATGAGCAGTTCTTC.

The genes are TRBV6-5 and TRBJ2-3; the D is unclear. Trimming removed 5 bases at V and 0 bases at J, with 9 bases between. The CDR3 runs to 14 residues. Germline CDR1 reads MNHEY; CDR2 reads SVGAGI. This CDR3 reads CASSAARSTDTQYF. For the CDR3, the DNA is TGTGCCAGCAGTGCCGCGAGGAGCACAGATACGCAGTATTTT.

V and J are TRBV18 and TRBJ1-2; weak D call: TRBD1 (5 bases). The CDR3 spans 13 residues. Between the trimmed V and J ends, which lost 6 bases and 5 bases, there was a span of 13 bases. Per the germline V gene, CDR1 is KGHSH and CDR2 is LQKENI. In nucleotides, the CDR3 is TGTGCCAGCTCCCTAGGGGTCCGGTATGGCTACACCTTC. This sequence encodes CASSLGVRYGYTF.

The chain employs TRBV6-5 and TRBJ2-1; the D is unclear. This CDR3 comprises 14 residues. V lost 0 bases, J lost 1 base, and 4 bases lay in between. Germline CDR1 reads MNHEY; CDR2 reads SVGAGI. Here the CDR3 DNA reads TGTGCCAGCAGTTACTCCGGGTCCTACAATGAGCAGTTCTTC. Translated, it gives CASSYSGSYNEQFF.

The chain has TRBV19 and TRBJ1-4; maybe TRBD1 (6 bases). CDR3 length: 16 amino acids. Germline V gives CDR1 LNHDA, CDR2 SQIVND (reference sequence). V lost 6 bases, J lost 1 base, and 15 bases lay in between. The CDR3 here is CASRTAGAGTNEKLFF. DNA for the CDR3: TGTGCCAGTAGAACCGCAGGGGCAGGAACTAATGAAAAACTGTTTTTT.

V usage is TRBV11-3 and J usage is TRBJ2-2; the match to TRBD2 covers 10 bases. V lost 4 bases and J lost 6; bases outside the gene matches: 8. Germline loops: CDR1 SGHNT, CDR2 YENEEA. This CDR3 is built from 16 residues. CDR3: CASSSRASGRSGELFF. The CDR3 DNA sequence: TGTGCCAGCAGCTCCCGAGCTAGCGGGAGATCCGGGGAGCTGTTTTTT.

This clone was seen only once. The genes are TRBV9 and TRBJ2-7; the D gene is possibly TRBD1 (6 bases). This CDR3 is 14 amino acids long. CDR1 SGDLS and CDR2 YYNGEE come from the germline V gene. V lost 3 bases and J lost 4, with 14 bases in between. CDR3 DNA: TGTGCCAGCAGCGCAGGACAGAGCTCTTACGAGCAGTACTTC. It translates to CASSAGQSSYEQYF.

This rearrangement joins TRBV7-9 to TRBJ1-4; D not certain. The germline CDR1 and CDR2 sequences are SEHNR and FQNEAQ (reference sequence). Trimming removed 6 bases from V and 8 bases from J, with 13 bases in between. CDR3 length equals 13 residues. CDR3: CASRFSSGEKLFF. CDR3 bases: TGTGCCAGCAGATTCTCGTCGGGGGAAAAACTGTTTTTT.

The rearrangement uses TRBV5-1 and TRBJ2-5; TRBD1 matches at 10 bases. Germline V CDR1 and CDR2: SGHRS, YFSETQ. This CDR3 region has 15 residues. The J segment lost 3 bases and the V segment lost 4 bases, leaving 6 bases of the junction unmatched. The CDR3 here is CASSRAGTGEETQYF. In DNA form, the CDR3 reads TGCGCCAGCAGCAGAGCGGGGACAGGGGAAGAGACCCAGTACTTC.

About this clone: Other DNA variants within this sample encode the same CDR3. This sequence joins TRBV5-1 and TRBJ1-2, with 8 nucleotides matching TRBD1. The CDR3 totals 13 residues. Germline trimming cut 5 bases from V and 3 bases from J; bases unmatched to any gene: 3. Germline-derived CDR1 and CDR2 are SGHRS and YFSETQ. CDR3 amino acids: CASSGQGDYGYTF. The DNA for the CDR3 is TGCGCCAGCAGTGGACAGGGTGACTATGGCTACACCTTC.

In nucleotides, the CDR3 is TGTGCCAGCAGCGTGGAGGGGCAACCGAACACTGAAGCTTTCTTT. Its translation is CASSVEGQPNTEAFF. The rearrangement uses TRBV9 and TRBJ1-1; possible D gene TRBD1, 5 bases. The CDR3 has 15 residues. Germline CDR1 SGDLS, CDR2 YYNGEE. Trimming cost V 2 bases and J 1 base, with 12 bases left between them.

DNA for the CDR3: TGTGCCAGCAGCGACAGACAAGAGACCCAGTACTTC. This encodes CASSDRQETQYF. The genes are TRBV2 and TRBJ2-5, with a weak D call TRBD1 (5 bases). Trimming removed 6 bases at V and 2 bases at J, with 7 bases between. The germline gives CDR1 SNHLY, CDR2 FYNNEI. CDR3 size: 12 residues.

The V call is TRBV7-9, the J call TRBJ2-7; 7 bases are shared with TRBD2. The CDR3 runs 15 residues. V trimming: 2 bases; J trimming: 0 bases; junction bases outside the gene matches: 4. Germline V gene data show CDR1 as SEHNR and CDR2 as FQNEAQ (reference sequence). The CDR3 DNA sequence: TGTGCCAGCAGCTTACCCGGGAGGAACTCCTACGAGCAGTACTTC. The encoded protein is CASSLPGRNSYEQYF.

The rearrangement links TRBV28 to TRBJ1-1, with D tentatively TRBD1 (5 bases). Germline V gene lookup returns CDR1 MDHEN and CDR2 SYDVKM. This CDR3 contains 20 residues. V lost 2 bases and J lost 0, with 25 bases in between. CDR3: CASSLIPSSYRRGLNTEAFF. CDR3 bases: TGTGCCAGCAGTTTAATCCCTAGTAGTTACAGGAGAGGATTGAACACTGAAGCTTTCTTT.

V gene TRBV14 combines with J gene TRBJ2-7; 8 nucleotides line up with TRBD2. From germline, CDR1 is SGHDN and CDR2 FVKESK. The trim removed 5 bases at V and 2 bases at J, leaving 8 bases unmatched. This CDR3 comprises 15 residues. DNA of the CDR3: TGTGCCAGCAGCTGGGCTAGCGGGCCCCCCTACGAGCAGTACTTC. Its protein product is CASSWASGPPYEQYF.

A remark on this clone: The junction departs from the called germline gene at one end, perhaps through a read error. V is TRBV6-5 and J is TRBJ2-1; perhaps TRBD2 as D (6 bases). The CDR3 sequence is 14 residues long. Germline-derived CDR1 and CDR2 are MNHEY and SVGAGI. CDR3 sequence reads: CATSRGSEYNEQFF. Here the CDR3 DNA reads TGTGCCACCAGTCGGGGGAGCGAGTACAATGAGCAGTTCTTC.

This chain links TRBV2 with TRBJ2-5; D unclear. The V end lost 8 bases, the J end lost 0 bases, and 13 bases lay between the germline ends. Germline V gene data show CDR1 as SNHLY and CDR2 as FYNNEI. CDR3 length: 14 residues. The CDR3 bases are TGTGCCAGCGTCGGTAGGCGGAACCAAGAGACCCAGTACTTC. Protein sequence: CASVGRRNQETQYF.

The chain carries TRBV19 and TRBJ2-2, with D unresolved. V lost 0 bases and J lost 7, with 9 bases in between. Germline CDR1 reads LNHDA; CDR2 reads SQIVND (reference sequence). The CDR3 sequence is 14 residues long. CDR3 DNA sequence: TGTGCCAGTAGTATAGAAGAGATCCGCGGGGAGCTGTTTTTT. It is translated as CASSIEEIRGELFF. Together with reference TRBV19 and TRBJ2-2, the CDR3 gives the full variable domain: DGGITQSPKYLFRKEGQNVTLSCEQNLNHDAMYWYRQDPGQGLRLIYYSQIVNDFQKGDIAEGYSVSREKKESFPLTVTSAQKNPTAFYLCASSIEEIRGELFFGEGSRLTVL.

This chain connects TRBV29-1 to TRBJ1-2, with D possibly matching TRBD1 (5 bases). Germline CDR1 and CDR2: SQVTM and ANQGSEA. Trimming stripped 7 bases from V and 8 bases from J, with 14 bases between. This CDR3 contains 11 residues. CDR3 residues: CSAGGTRGYTF. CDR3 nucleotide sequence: TGCAGCGCTGGAGGGACGCGAGGCTACACCTTC.

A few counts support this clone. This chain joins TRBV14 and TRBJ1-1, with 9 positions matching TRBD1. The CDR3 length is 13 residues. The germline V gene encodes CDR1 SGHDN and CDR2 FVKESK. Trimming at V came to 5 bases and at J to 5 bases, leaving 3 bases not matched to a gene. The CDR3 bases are TGTGCCAGCAGCGGGACAGGGAGGACTGAAGCTTTCTTT. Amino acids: CASSGTGRTEAFF.